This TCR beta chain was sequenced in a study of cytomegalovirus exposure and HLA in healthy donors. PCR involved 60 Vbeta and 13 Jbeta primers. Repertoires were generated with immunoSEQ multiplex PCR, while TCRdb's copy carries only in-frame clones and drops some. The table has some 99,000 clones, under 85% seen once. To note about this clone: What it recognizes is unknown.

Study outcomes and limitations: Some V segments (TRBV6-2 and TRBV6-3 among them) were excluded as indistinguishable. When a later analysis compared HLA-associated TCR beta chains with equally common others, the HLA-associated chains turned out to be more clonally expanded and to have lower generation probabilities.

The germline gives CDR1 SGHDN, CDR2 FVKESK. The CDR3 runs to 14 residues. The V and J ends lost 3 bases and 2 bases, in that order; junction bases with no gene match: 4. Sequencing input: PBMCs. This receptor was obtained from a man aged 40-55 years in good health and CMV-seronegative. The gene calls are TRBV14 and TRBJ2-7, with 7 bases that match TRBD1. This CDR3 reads CASSQTGKTYEQYF. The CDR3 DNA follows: TGTGCCAGCAGCCAGACAGGGAAGACCTACGAGCAGTACTTC.